One and the same sample provided the 13 T cell receptor beta chains below, sequenced in a study of beta chain features in type 1 diabetes (dated by TCRdb to the late 2010s). The library was obtained by the immunoSEQ multiplex PCR assay. The entire amount of isolated RNA was reverse transcribed using the High Capacity cDNA Reverse Transcription Kit, so the sequenced TCRB transcripts were expressed ones. TCRdb holds this immuneACCESS table with in-frame rearrangements only. Some clones are missing; in checked studies, unresolved V genes explain under half, and the rest has no known cause. The sample data list hundreds of thousands of clones, and about 11% of these were observed just once. The top ten clonotypes cover roughly 0.014% of the sample. Sequencing input: naive CD4+ T cells from blood. This specimen's cell subset or site label, per the study, means: true naive CD4+ T cells. Receptor source: a woman in her 30s in good health.

This clone turned up a few times. The chain has TRBV20-1 and TRBJ2-1; no definite D call. CDR1 and CDR2 from the germline V gene are DFQATT and SNEGSKA (reference sequence). This CDR3 has 10 residues. V was clipped by 6 bases and J by 4 bases, with 4 bases between them. The CDR3 DNA reads as TGCAGTGCAGCTTACAATGAGCAGTTCTTC. Residues: CSAAYNEQFF.

This clone showed up just a few times. This chain uses TRBV30 with TRBJ2-7; 13 nucleotides agree with TRBD2. The CDR3 runs to 15 residues. CDR1 GTSNPN and CDR2 SVGIG come from the germline V gene (reference sequence). V dropped 0 bases and J dropped 4; count of bases not matched to a gene: 3. The CDR3 bases are TGTGCCTGGAGTGTAGGACTAGCGGGAGTATACGAGCAGTACTTC. Translated, it gives CAWSVGLAGVYEQYF.

This clone was counted only a few times. The V and J genes are TRBV13 and TRBJ1-1; 10 bases line up with TRBD1. This CDR3 spans 15 amino acids. In germline, CDR1 is PRHDT, CDR2 FYEKMQ (reference sequence). The trim removed 5 bases at V and 4 bases at J, leaving 7 bases unmatched. The CDR3 is CASSPRQGASTEAFF. The CDR3 region has the DNA TGTGCCAGCAGCCCCAGACAGGGGGCTAGCACTGAAGCTTTCTTT.

This clone was detected only a few times. This chain joins TRBV28 and TRBJ2-3; 14 bases are shared with TRBD2. CDR1 is MDHEN, CDR2 SYDVKM, per germline. J lost 4 bases, V lost 2 bases, and 5 bases had no gene match. The CDR3 has 17 residues. In DNA form, the CDR3 reads TGTGCCAGCAGTTTAACCGGGACTAGCGGGGGCCCAGATACGCAGTATTTT. Protein: CASSLTGTSGGPDTQYF.

This clone was counted only a few times. This chain uses TRBV15 with TRBJ1-5; possible D gene TRBD1, 6 bases. This CDR3 is built from 16 residues. Deletions cut 1 base from V and 2 bases from J, with 12 bases between. Germline assignment: CDR1 LNHNV and CDR2 YYDKDF (reference sequence). The CDR3 coding sequence is TGTGCCACCAGCAGAGCCTTAGAGGGGGGCAATCAGCCCCAGCATTTT. It translates to CATSRALEGGNQPQHF.

This clone came up a few times. This chain joins TRBV4-2 and TRBJ1-2, with unresolved D. This CDR3 comprises 12 residues. With 1 base removed from V and 5 bases from J, the gap between germline ends came to 5 bases. Germline assignment: CDR1 LGHNA and CDR2 YNFKEQ. The CDR3 spells CASSQVQYGYTF. The CDR3 bases are TGTGCCAGCAGCCAAGTCCAGTATGGCTACACCTTC.

In its sample, this clone was seen a few times. The chain uses TRBV7-6 and TRBJ2-5, with a weak D call TRBD1 (5 bases). Looked up from germline, CDR1 is SGHVS and CDR2 is FNYEAQ. This CDR3 has 14 amino acids. V was trimmed by 1 base and J by 5 bases, leaving 11 bases between them. CDR3 protein: CASSLGQPGETQYF. CDR3 sequence (DNA): TGTGCCAGCAGCTTAGGACAGCCCGGGGAGACCCAGTACTTC.

This clone was observed a few times. The V and J genes are TRBV7-3 and TRBJ1-1, with D tentatively TRBD1 (5 bases). V was shortened by 4 bases and J by 4 bases, with 10 bases between the two germline ends. CDR1 is SGHTA, CDR2 FQGTGA, per germline. The CDR3 sequence is 13 residues long. The CDR3 is CASSYQGSTEAFF. In DNA, the CDR3 is TGTGCCAGCAGCTATCAGGGTAGCACTGAAGCTTTCTTT.

This sequence joins TRBV2 and TRBJ2-3, with D unresolved. In germline, CDR1 is SNHLY, CDR2 FYNNEI. This CDR3 is 14 amino acids long. V was clipped by 7 bases and J by 4 bases, with 15 bases between them. The CDR3 here is CASKVRSSPDTQYF. CDR3 in DNA: TGTGCCAGCAAAGTGAGGAGTTCCCCAGATACGCAGTATTTT.

This clone was counted between two and nine times. The chain employs TRBV6-4 and TRBJ2-3; a possible D gene is TRBD2 (5 bases). CDR3 length: 15 residues. Trimming removed 4 bases at V and 3 bases at J, with 14 bases between. Germline-derived CDR1 and CDR2 are MRHNA and SNTAGT. The CDR3 spells CASSVEGATTDTQYF. The CDR3 nucleotides are TGTGCCAGCAGTGTTGAGGGAGCAACAACAGATACGCAGTATTTT.

The rearrangement joins TRBV29-1 to TRBJ2-3; a possible D gene is TRBD2 (5 bases). The CDR3 contains 14 residues. Germline V gene sequence: CDR1 SQVTM, CDR2 ANQGSEA. Trimming removed 4 bases at V and 0 bases at J, with 11 bases between. DNA for the CDR3: TGCAGCGTTGGGGTGGGAGCCAGCACAGATACGCAGTATTTT. Its protein product is CSVGVGASTDTQYF.

The gene calls are TRBV7-2 and TRBJ2-2; 7 nucleotides match TRBD2. This CDR3 is 15 amino acids long. With V trimmed by 3 bases and J by 3 bases, 4 bases remained unmatched. Germline V gives CDR1 SGHTA, CDR2 FQGNSA. The CDR3 nucleotides read TGTGCCAGCAGCTTTGGGGCGGGGGACACCGGGGAGCTGTTTTTT. As protein: CASSFGAGDTGELFF.

This clone has a handful of counts. J is TRBJ2-1 and V is TRBV19, with TRBD1 as a possible D gene (6 bases). This CDR3 contains 12 residues. Trimming cost V 5 bases and J 10 bases, with 12 bases left between them. In germline, CDR1 is LNHDA, CDR2 SQIVND (reference sequence). In DNA, the CDR3 is TGTGCCAGTAGTTCCCAGGGGTACGAGCAGTTCTTC. Protein: CASSSQGYEQFF.